One sample yielded the 30 T cell receptor beta chains listed below, sequenced in a study of cytomegalovirus exposure and HLA in healthy donors. Primers: 60 Vbeta forward and 13 Jbeta reverse. Sequencing was performed with immunoSEQ multiplex PCR; in TCRdb, only in-frame clones are kept and a portion is missing. The repertoire holds around 200,000 clones, with 86% as singletons. The sequenced material came from PBMCs. The receptors derive from a woman in her twenties or thirties in good health and CMV-seronegative.

V usage is TRBV27 and J usage is TRBJ2-2, with 9 bases aligning to TRBD2. The CDR3 is made up of 15 amino acids. V dropped 6 bases and J dropped 6; count of bases not matched to a gene: 8. Germline CDR1 is MNHEY and CDR2 is SMNVEV (reference sequence). The CDR3: CASRGLGTSPGELFF. In nucleotides, the CDR3 is TGTGCCAGCAGGGGACTCGGGACTAGCCCCGGGGAGCTGTTTTTT.

V is TRBV5-8 and J is TRBJ1-5; D gene unclear. Germline-derived CDR1 and CDR2 are SGHTS and YDEGEE. The CDR3 has 14 residues. The germline V and J ends were trimmed by 0 bases and 4 bases, with 8 bases remaining between them. CDR3: CASSLVDGNQPQHF. CDR3 DNA sequence: TGTGCCAGCAGCTTGGTTGACGGGAATCAGCCCCAGCATTTT.

This clone was detected only a few times. DNA for the CDR3: TGTGCCAGCAGTAGAGCCTCAGGGGGCGAGGCTTTCTTT. Translated: CASSRASGGEAFF. This sequence joins TRBV6-5 and TRBJ1-1; 8 nucleotides match TRBD1. CDR1 MNHEY and CDR2 SVGAGI come from the germline V gene. Germline trimming cut 5 bases from V and 11 bases from J; bases unmatched to any gene: 10. The CDR3 length is 13 residues.

This sequence joins TRBV7-3 and TRBJ2-3; D remains unclear. CDR3 length: 15 amino acids. Trimming shortened V by 4 bases and J by 1 base, and 12 bases separated the two germline ends. Germline CDR1 SGHTA, CDR2 FQGTGA. Written as DNA, the CDR3 is TGTGCCAGCAGCTACGGTCCCGCGGGCACAGATACGCAGTATTTT. Translation: CASSYGPAGTDTQYF. The full variable domain, with the rest looked up from reference TRBV7-3 and TRBJ2-3, is GAGVSQTPSNKVTEKGKYVELRCDPISGHTALYWYRQSLGQGPEFLIYFQGTGAADDSGLPNDRFFAVRPEGSVSTLKIQRTERGDSAVYLCASSYGPAGTDTQYFGPGTRLTVL.

The gene calls are TRBV6-1 and TRBJ1-2; D is possibly TRBD1 (5 bases). Germline V CDR1 and CDR2: MNHNS, SASEGT. V gave up 4 bases and J gave up 4 bases, with 10 bases separating them. The CDR3 consists of 13 residues. This CDR3 is CASSGATVYGYTF. The CDR3 region has the DNA TGTGCCAGCAGTGGCGCGACAGTCTATGGCTACACCTTC.

The rearrangement joins TRBV5-1 to TRBJ1-3; maybe TRBD1 (5 bases). CDR1 is SGHRS and CDR2 is YFSETQ in the germline V gene. CDR3 length: 16 amino acids. Deletions cut 0 bases from V and 0 bases from J, with 10 bases between. The CDR3 loop is CASSLDRSSSGNTIYF. The CDR3 DNA follows: TGCGCCAGCAGCTTGGACAGGTCGAGCTCTGGAAACACCATATATTTT.

V is TRBV28 and J is TRBJ2-7; 9 nucleotides match TRBD1. V trimming: 3 bases; J trimming: 4 bases; junction bases outside the gene matches: 10. Per the germline V gene, CDR1 is MDHEN and CDR2 is SYDVKM. This CDR3 region has 16 residues. The CDR3 sequence: CASSFPTGQGGYEQYF. The CDR3 bases are TGTGCCAGCAGTTTCCCCACGGGACAGGGAGGGTACGAGCAGTACTTC. Based on the CDR3 plus reference TRBV28 and TRBJ2-7, the full variable domain is DVKVTQSSRYLVKRTGEKVFLECVQDMDHENMFWYRQDPGLGLRLIYFSYDVKMKEKGDIPEGYSVSREKKERFSLILESASTNQTSMYLCASSFPTGQGGYEQYFGPGTRLTVT.

The chain uses TRBV28 and TRBJ1-4; D remains unclear. Trimming took 4 bases from V and 7 from J, leaving 7 bases between them. This CDR3 has 12 residues. In germline, CDR1 is MDHEN, CDR2 SYDVKM. CDR3 bases: TGTGCCAGCAGTTCCCCTACTGAAAAACTGTTTTTT. This translates into CASSSPTEKLFF.

V is TRBV10-1 and J is TRBJ2-2; 7 nucleotides agree with TRBD1. Trimming removed 3 bases from V and 9 bases from J; junction bases left unmatched: 10. Germline CDR1 reads WNHNN; CDR2 reads SYGVQD (reference sequence). The CDR3 consists of 15 residues. The CDR3 DNA follows: TGCGCCAGCAGTGATGGGGGACAGCTCGACCGGGAGCTGTTTTTT. As protein: CASSDGGQLDRELFF.

This sequence joins TRBV15 and TRBJ1-2; 7 bases are a match to TRBD1. This CDR3 is built from 14 residues. Trimming took 0 bases from V and 5 from J; bases not matched to a gene: 3. Germline lookup yields CDR1 LNHNV and CDR2 YYDKDF (reference sequence). This CDR3 reads CATSRDGRGYGYTF. The CDR3 DNA is TGTGCCACCAGCAGAGATGGCAGGGGGTATGGCTACACCTTC.

The genes are TRBV28 and TRBJ2-2; 8 bases fit TRBD2. Germline V CDR1 and CDR2: MDHEN, SYDVKM. Unmatched junction bases numbered 9, after V lost 6 bases and J lost 3 bases. The CDR3 contains 16 residues. CDR3 DNA: TGTGCCAGCAGCCCCATGGGAGCGGGGGACACCGGGGAGCTGTTTTTT. Protein product: CASSPMGAGDTGELFF.

This chain joins TRBV21-1 and TRBJ1-1; the table's D call of TRBD1 was not tested on the DNA. TRBV21-1 is a pseudogene segment. This CDR3 comprises 15 residues. CDR3 coding DNA: TGTGCCAGCAGCAAAGAAGGCAGGGGGGACACTGAAGCTTTCTTT. Amino acids: CASSKEGRGDTEAFF.

This sequence joins TRBV10-3 and TRBJ2-7; 10 nucleotides agree with TRBD2. This CDR3 region has 16 residues. Per the germline V gene, CDR1 is ENHRY and CDR2 is SYGVKD. The junction had 5 bases not matched to a gene; V was cut back by 2 bases and J by 1 base. Here the CDR3 reads CAISELRTSGSYEQYF. For the CDR3, the DNA is TGTGCCATCAGTGAGCTTCGGACTAGCGGATCCTACGAGCAGTACTTC.

The chain combines TRBV7-2 with TRBJ2-7; D ambiguous. The CDR3 runs to 15 residues. V was cut by 1 base and J by 0 bases, with 10 bases left in between. CDR1 and CDR2 from the germline V gene are SGHTA and FQGNSA. The CDR3 DNA follows: TGTGCCAGCAGCTTAGTAGTTTCATCCTCCTACGAGCAGTACTTC. Protein sequence: CASSLVVSSSYEQYF.

The V call is TRBV19, the J call TRBJ2-2, with TRBD1 as a possible D gene (6 bases). V was trimmed by 7 bases and J by 7 bases, leaving 22 bases between them. The CDR3 has 16 residues. The germline V gene has CDR1 LNHDA and CDR2 SQIVND (reference sequence). The DNA for the CDR3 is TGTGCCAGTATTCTCAGGGGAGCTGAATCTGGCGGGGAGCTGTTTTTT. This translates into CASILRGAESGGELFF.

This chain uses TRBV7-9 with TRBJ2-3; 8 bases map to TRBD2. The germline gives CDR1 SEHNR, CDR2 FQNEAQ (reference sequence). V gave up 4 bases and J gave up 7 bases; unmatched junction bases: 13. The CDR3 spans 16 residues. This CDR3 reads CASSSPLGGVSHTQYF. The CDR3 nucleotides are TGTGCCAGCAGCTCCCCCCTCGGGGGGGTCTCACATACGCAGTATTTT.

This clone was counted once. The CDR3 is CASSAGVLSSGNTIYF. The CDR3 DNA reads TGTGCCAGCAGCGCCGGGGTGTTGAGCTCTGGAAACACCATATATTTT. The V call is TRBV9, the J call TRBJ1-3; no reliable D call. Germline V gene sequence: CDR1 SGDLS, CDR2 YYNGEE. This CDR3 is 16 amino acids long. Deletions cut 3 bases from V and 0 bases from J, with 13 bases between. Using reference TRBV9 and TRBJ1-3 for the parts outside the CDR3, the full variable domain is DSGVTQTPKHLITATGQRVTLRCSPRSGDLSVYWYQQSLDQGLQFLIQYYNGEERAKGNILERFSAQQFPDLHSELNLSSLELGDSALYFCASSAGVLSSGNTIYFGEGSWLTVV.

V is TRBV30 and J is TRBJ1-5; D gene uncertain. CDR3 size: 13 residues. Germline lookup yields CDR1 GTSNPN and CDR2 SVGIG (reference sequence). With 0 bases removed from V and 3 bases from J, the gap between germline ends came to 6 bases. Here the CDR3 DNA reads TGTGCCTGGAGTGTCGGGTACAATCAGCCCCAGCATTTT. It translates to CAWSVGYNQPQHF.

The genes are TRBV6-5 and TRBJ2-2; 11 bases map to TRBD2. This CDR3 region has 15 residues. V gave up 5 bases and J gave up 5 bases; unmatched junction bases: 4. Germline CDR1 MNHEY, CDR2 SVGAGI. The CDR3 is CASSLAGGDTGELFF. CDR3 bases: TGTGCCAGCAGTCTAGCGGGGGGTGATACCGGGGAGCTGTTTTTT.

The V and J genes are TRBV5-1 and TRBJ2-1; 10 positions agree with TRBD1. The CDR3 has 16 residues. Per germline, CDR1 SGHRS and CDR2 YFSETQ. Trimming at V came to 5 bases and at J to 10 bases, leaving 15 bases not matched to a gene. CDR3 in amino acids: CASSRTGGSMEGEQFF. The DNA for the CDR3 is TGCGCCAGCAGTCGGACAGGGGGGTCAATGGAAGGAGAGCAGTTCTTC.

The table lists this clone with a few counts. The rearrangement uses TRBV28 and TRBJ1-2; D ambiguous. The germline V gene has CDR1 MDHEN and CDR2 SYDVKM. V dropped 5 bases and J dropped 3 bases, with 16 bases sitting between them. This CDR3 has 15 residues. The CDR3 coding sequence is TGTGCCAGCAGTCCTGAAACTTTAATCGACTATGGCTACACCTTC. It yields the protein CASSPETLIDYGYTF.

The chain is built from TRBV11-2 and TRBJ2-1; TRBD2 is a possible D gene (6 bases). This CDR3 is built from 19 residues. The ends were cut back, 5 bases at V and 0 bases at J, with 23 bases in the middle. Germline V CDR1 and CDR2: SGHAT, FQNNGV. This chain's CDR3 is CASSPRGTRTPRSYNEQFF. As DNA, the CDR3 is TGTGCCAGCAGCCCCCGGGGGACCAGAACCCCTCGCTCCTACAATGAGCAGTTCTTC.

The CDR3 sequence is CASSPRSPGTGAVSYEQYF. In DNA, the CDR3 is TGTGCCAGCTCACCCCGAAGTCCCGGGACAGGGGCGGTTTCCTACGAGCAGTACTTC. The chain has TRBV18 and TRBJ2-7; 10 bases map to TRBD1. The germline V gene encodes CDR1 KGHSH and CDR2 LQKENI. V lost 3 bases and J lost 1; bases outside the gene matches: 15. The CDR3 runs to 19 residues.

This clone was seen a single time. DNA for the CDR3: TGTGCCATTACGACTAGCGGGATGACCGAGCAGTACTTC. Translation: CAITTSGMTEQYF. The chain employs TRBV28 and TRBJ2-7; TRBD2 matches at 11 bases. With V trimmed by 10 bases and J by 6 bases, 8 bases remained unmatched. The germline V gene has CDR1 MDHEN and CDR2 SYDVKM. This CDR3 is 13 amino acids long.

This clone was seen a single time. The chain is built from TRBV27 and TRBJ2-5, with 7 bases that match TRBD2. The J call may not be correct, given that the DNA end is closer to TRBJ2-7. The CDR3 runs to 16 residues. The germline V gene has CDR1 MNHEY and CDR2 SMNVEV (reference sequence). The CDR3 DNA follows: TGTGCCAGCACCCCACGGATGGGCGGGAGTCGTTACGAGCAGTACTTC. Translating gives CASTPRMGGSRYEQYF.

The chain uses TRBV7-9 and TRBJ2-2; tentative D call: TRBD1 (5 bases). The CDR3 is 14 residues long. Germline assignment: CDR1 SEHNR and CDR2 FQNEAQ (reference sequence). Trimming removed 4 bases at V and 6 bases at J, with 12 bases between. The CDR3 region is CASSSGLAPGELFF. The CDR3 DNA reads as TGTGCCAGCAGCTCAGGGTTAGCCCCCGGGGAGCTGTTTTTT.

The gene calls are TRBV6-1 and TRBJ1-5; TRBD1 might be the D (6 bases). The CDR3 runs to 13 residues. The germline V gene has CDR1 MNHNS and CDR2 SASEGT. V was shortened by 5 bases and J by 6 bases, with 11 bases between the two germline ends. The CDR3 protein is CASSTGNIQPQHF. The CDR3 nucleotides read TGTGCCAGCAGTACAGGGAATATTCAGCCCCAGCATTTT.

V gene TRBV15 combines with J gene TRBJ2-4; the D gene is possibly TRBD1 (6 bases). Per germline, CDR1 LNHNV and CDR2 YYDKDF (reference sequence). Trimming removed 1 base from V and 9 bases from J, with 13 bases in between. The CDR3 is made up of 14 amino acids. The CDR3 DNA reads as TGTGCCACCAGCAGAGGGACAGCCCCTAGCATTCAGTACTTC. It codes for CATSRGTAPSIQYF.

The chain links TRBV28 to TRBJ2-7; 9 bases match TRBD2. With 5 bases clipped from V and 0 bases from J, the junction kept 5 bases outside the gene matches. The germline V gene encodes CDR1 MDHEN and CDR2 SYDVKM. CDR3 length: 15 amino acids. The CDR3: CASSTASGASYEQYF. The CDR3 DNA sequence: TGTGCCAGCAGTACGGCTAGCGGGGCCTCCTACGAGCAGTACTTC.

This chain connects TRBV9 to TRBJ1-1, with TRBD1 identical over 9 bases. The junction had 7 bases not matched to a gene; V was cut back by 0 bases and J by 4 bases. The CDR3 has 16 amino acids. Germline V CDR1 and CDR2: SGDLS, YYNGEE. The CDR3 loop is CASSVGDRVRSTEAFF. The CDR3 DNA reads as TGTGCCAGCAGCGTAGGGGACAGGGTAAGGAGCACTGAAGCTTTCTTT.